This T cell receptor (beta chain) comes out of a study of blood T cells in healthy people across ages. The germline V gene encodes CDR1 SGHRS and CDR2 YFSETQ. This CDR3 has 15 residues. Trimming cost V 0 bases and J 5 bases; bases outside gene matches: 6. This clonotype occurred a few times. Together with a sample-barcoded 5' primer, a J-beta primer mix was included in a second PCR lasting roughly 7 to 11 cycles. TCRdb processed the 5' RACE reads anew with MiXCR; each CDR3 protein has one entry. The sample gives approximately 960,000 distinct CDR3 sequences, 25% to 30% of which show up once; around 9.6% is in the top ten. This same sample was also part of a study on T cells of mothers and their children. That source reports: Biologically related mothers and children overlapped slightly more than unrelated pairs, a non-significant difference.

Sequenced: blood. This TCR came from a woman aged 40 to 55 in good health. J is TRBJ1-2 and V is TRBV5-1; 8 nucleotides agree with TRBD1. The CDR3 sequence: CASSLEAGGRYGYTF. The CDR3 DNA reads as TGCGCCAGCAGCTTGGAGGCAGGGGGCCGGTATGGCTACACCTTC.